Listed here are 2 T cell receptor beta chains from one sample, sequenced in a study of Ad26.COV2.S vaccination and SARS-CoV-2 variants. Some clones are missing from TCRdb's copy, which holds only in-frame ones; the method was immunoSEQ multiplex PCR. The sample lists about 680,000 clones; 80% to 90% were seen once. Treatment specified: about 20 received Ad26.COV2.S at low or high dose, single or two shots; a few received placebo; per-sample allocation not given. Each sample was drawn 63 days after the first injection (of vaccine or placebo). The material sequenced was peripheral blood, taken in a trial of Ad26.COV2.S vaccine versus placebo. These receptors all come from a person aged 18-60 years who received the Ad26.COV2.S COVID-19 vaccine or a placebo.

J is TRBJ2-7 and V is TRBV6-2 or TRBV6-3; D gene unclear. The V end lost 0 bases, the J end lost 4 bases, and 16 bases lay between the germline ends. The CDR3 is 16 amino acids. Germline-derived CDR1 and CDR2 are MNHEY and SVGEGT. The CDR3 region is CASSYSSGRPAYEQYF. CDR3 DNA sequence: TGTGCCAGCAGTTACTCGTCAGGCCGACCGGCGTACGAGCAGTACTTC.

J is TRBJ2-7 and V is TRBV4-2; the D gene is possibly TRBD1 (6 bases). The CDR3 totals 15 residues. Trimming pared 1 base from V and 3 bases from J, leaving 13 bases between. The V gene's germline CDR1 is LGHNA and CDR2 YNFKEQ. CDR3 amino acids: CASSQGGGEGYEQYF. For the CDR3, the DNA is TGTGCCAGCAGCCAAGGAGGGGGAGAGGGCTACGAGCAGTACTTC.